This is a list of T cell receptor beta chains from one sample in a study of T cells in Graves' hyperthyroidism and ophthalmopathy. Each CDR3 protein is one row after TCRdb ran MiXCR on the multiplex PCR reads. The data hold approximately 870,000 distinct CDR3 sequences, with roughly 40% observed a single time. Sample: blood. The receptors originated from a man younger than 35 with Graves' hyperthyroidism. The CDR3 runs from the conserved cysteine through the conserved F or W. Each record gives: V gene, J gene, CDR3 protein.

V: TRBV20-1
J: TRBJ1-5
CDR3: CSARPGTGQPQHF

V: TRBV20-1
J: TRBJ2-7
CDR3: CSARERRPSSYEQYF

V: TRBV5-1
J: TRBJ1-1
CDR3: CASSSGQGMTEAFF

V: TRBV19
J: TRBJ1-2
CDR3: CASSIPVVGDGYTF

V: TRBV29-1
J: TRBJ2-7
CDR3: CSLMGDYEQYF

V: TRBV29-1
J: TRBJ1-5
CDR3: CSAVGQGSNQPQHF

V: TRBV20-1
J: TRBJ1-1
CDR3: CSARPNGRGNTEAFF

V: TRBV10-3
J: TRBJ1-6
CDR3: CAISGLDNSPLHF

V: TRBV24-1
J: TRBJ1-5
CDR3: CATSETGPSNQPQHF

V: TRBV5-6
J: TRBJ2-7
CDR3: CASSLQQPYEQYF

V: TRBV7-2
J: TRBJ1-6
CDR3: CASREGLLNSPLRF

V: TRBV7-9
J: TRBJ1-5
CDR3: CASSSTGGDQPQHF

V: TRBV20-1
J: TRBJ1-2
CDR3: CSAAYGTAFYGYTF

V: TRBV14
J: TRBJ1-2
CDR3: CASSQFGGQGYGYTF

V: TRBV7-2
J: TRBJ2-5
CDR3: CASSLGGSGGETQYF

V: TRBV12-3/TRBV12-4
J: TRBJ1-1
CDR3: CASSFFPGQGNTEAFF

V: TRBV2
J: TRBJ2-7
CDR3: CASSGLAVYEQYF

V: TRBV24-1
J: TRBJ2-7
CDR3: CATSDATSGDTYEQYF

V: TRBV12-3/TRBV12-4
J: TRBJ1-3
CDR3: CASSPYREAGNTIYF

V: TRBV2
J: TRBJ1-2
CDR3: CASIFNSNYGYTF

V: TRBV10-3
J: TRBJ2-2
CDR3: CAISEGTSANTGELFF

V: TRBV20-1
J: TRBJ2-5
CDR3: CSASSGRGEETQYF